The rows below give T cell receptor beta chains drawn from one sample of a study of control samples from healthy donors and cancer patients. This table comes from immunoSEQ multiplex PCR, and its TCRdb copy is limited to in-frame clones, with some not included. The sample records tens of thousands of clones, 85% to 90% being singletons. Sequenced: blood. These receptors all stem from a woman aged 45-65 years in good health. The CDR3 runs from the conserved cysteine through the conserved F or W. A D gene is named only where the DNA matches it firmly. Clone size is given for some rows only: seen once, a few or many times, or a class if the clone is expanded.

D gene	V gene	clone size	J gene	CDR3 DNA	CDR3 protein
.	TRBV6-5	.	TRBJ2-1	TGTGCCAGCAGAGCAGGGGCCCCATCCTACAATGAGCAGTTCTTC	CASRAGAPSYNEQFF
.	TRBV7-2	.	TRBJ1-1	TGTGCCAGCAGCTTAGAAGTAGCGAACACTGAAGCTTTCTTT	CASSLEVANTEAFF
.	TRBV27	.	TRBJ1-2	TGTGCCAGCAGTTTATATGGCGGAAACCTTAACTATGGCTACACCTTC	CASSLYGGNLNYGYTF
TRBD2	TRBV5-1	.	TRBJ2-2	TGCGCCAGCAGCTTGGTACCCAGCGGGGGGGCCGGGGAGCTGTTTTTT	CASSLVPSGGAGELFF
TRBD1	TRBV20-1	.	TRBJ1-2	TGCAGTGCTTTAAGGACAGGAGGCTACACCTTC	CSALRTGGYTF
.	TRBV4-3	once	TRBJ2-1	TGCGCCAGCAGCCAATTCACTAGCCGCAATGAGCAGTTCTTC	CASSQFTSRNEQFF
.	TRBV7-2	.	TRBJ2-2	TGTGCCAGCAGCTTATTGGGGGAGCTAACGAACACCGGGGAGCTGTTTTTT	CASSLLGELTNTGELFF
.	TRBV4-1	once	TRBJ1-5	TGCGCCAGCGATTGGGGGGTGAGCAATCAGCCCCAGCATTTT	CASDWGVSNQPQHF
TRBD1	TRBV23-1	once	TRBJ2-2	TGCGCCAGCAGTCTGGACAGGGGGCGCACCGGGGAGCTGTTTTTT	CASSLDRGRTGELFF
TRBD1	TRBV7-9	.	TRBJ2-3	TGTGCCAGCAGGGGACAGGGGTGGGATACGCAGTATTTT	CASRGQGWDTQYF
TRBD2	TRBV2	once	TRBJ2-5	TGTGCCAGCGCCCCGGGACTAGCTTCTGAGACCCAGTACTTC	CASAPGLASETQYF
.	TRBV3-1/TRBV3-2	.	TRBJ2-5	TGTGCCAGCAGCCAAGGAGTAGGGCCCCAAGAGACCCAGTACTTC	CASSQGVGPQETQYF
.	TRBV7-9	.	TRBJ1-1	TGTGCCAGTTGGGACGGGGACACTGAAGCTTTCTTT	CASWDGDTEAFF
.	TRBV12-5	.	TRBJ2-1	TGTGCTAGTGGTGGGGGGCGGAGCGATGAGCAGTTCTTC	CASGGGRSDEQFF
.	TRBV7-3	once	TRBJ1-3	TGTGCCAGCAGCCCTGGCCCGATCCGAGGAGGAAACACCATATATTTT	CASSPGPIRGGNTIYF
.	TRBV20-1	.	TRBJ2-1	TGCAGTGCCCTTACTTACAATGAGCAGTTCTTC	CSALTYNEQFF
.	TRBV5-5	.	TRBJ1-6	TGTGCCAGCAGCCAGACAGCCTATAATTCACCCCTCCACTTT	CASSQTAYNSPLHF
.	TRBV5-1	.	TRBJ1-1	TGCGCCAGCAGCTCCGGGGGCGACACTGAAGCTTTCTTT	CASSSGGDTEAFF
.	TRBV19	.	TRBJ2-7	TGTGCCAGTAGTATAGATCTGTCGGGAATAGGGTCCTACGAGCAGTACTTC	CASSIDLSGIGSYEQYF
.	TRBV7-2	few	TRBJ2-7	TGTGCCAGCAGCCCAGGCTACGAGCAGTACTTC	CASSPGYEQYF
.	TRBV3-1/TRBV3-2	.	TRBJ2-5	TGTGCCAGCAGCCAAGAGCAAGAGACCCAGTACTTC	CASSQEQETQYF
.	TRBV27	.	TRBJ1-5	TGTGCCAGCAGGTTGACAGCCAATCAGCCCCAGCATTTT	CASRLTANQPQHF
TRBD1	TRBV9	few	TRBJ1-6	TGTGCCAGCAGCCCCAGGGACAGGGCGAATTCACCCCTCCACTTT	CASSPRDRANSPLHF
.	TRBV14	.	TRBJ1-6	TGTGCCAGCAGCCAATTGGGGGTCACCCTCCACTTT	CASSQLGVTLHF
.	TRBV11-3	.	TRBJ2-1	TGTGCCAGCTCCTTCCTGAGGCCCCCACGCGATGAGCAGTTCTTC	CASSFLRPPRDEQFF
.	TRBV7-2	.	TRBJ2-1	TGTGCCAGTCTAGCGGACAGCTCCTACAATGAGCAGTTCTTC	CASLADSSYNEQFF
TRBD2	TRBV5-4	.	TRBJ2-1	TGTGCCAGCAGCTTGGATTCGGGGACTAGCGGGGGGGCCGGTGAGCAGTTCTTC	CASSLDSGTSGGAGEQFF
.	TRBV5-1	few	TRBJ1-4	TGCGCCAGCAGCTTGGCCGGGCGGAGAGGGGATGAAAAACTGTTTTTT	CASSLAGRRGDEKLFF
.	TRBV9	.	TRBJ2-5	TGTGCCAGCAGCGAATGGGACTCGAACCAAGAGACCCAGTACTTC	CASSEWDSNQETQYF
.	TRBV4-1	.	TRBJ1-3	TGCGCCAGCAGCCAAGTGGTACAGGCGAGAGCTGGAAACACCATATATTTT	CASSQVVQARAGNTIYF
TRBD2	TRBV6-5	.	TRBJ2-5	TGTGCCAGCAGTCCCCTAGGGCTAGCGGGGGAGACCCAGTACTTC	CASSPLGLAGETQYF
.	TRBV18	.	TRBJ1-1	TGTGCCAGCTCACGCTCTCCGGACACTGAAGCTTTCTTT	CASSRSPDTEAFF
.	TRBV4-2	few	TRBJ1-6	TGTGCCAGCAGCCATTATAAAGCGTCACAGGGTAATTCACCCCTCCACTTT	CASSHYKASQGNSPLHF
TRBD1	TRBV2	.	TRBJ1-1	TGTGCCAGCGGGGGACAGACGAACACTGAAGCTTTCTTT	CASGGQTNTEAFF
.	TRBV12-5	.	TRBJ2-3	TGTGCTAGTACACTCCTTGTGGATACGCAGTATTTT	CASTLLVDTQYF
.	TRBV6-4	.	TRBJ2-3	TGTGCCAGCAGTGACTCCGACACAGATACGCAGTATTTT	CASSDSDTDTQYF
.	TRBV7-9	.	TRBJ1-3	TGTGCCAGCCGGCGAAAAAGCTCTGGAAACACCATATATTTT	CASRRKSSGNTIYF
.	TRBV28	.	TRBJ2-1	TGTGCCAGCAGTCCCCTCCGGGGTCACTCCTACAATGAGCAGTTCTTC	CASSPLRGHSYNEQFF
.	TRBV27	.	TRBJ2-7	TGTGCCAGCAGGGGTAGGACAGCTTCCTCCTACGAGCAGTACTTC	CASRGRTASSYEQYF
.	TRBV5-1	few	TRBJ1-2	TGCGCCAGCAGCTTGGAACGGTATGGCTACACCTTC	CASSLERYGYTF